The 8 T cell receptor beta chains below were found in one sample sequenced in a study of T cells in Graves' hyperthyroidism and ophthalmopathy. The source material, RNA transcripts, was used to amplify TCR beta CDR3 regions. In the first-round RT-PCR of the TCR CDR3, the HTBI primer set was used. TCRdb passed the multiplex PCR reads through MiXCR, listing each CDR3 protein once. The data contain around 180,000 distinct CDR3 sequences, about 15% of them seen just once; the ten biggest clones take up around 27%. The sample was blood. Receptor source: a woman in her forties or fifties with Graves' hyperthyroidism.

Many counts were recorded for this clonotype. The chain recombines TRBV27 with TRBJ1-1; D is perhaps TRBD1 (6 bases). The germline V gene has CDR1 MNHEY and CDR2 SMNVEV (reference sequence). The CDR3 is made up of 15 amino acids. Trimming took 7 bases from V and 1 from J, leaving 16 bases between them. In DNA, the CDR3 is TGTGCCAGCATGGGGAGGGGGGTCTGGAACACTGAAGCTTTCTTT. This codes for CASMGRGVWNTEAFF.

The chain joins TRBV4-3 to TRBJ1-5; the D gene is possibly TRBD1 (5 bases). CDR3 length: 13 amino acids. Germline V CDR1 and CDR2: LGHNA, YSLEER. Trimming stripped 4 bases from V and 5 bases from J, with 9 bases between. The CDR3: CASSRDRYQPQHF. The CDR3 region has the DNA TGCGCCAGCAGCCGAGACAGATATCAGCCCCAGCATTTT.

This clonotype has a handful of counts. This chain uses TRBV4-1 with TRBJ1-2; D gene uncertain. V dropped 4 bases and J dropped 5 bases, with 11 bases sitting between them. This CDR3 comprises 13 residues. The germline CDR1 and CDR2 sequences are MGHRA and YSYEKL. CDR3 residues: CASSPIGKYGYTF. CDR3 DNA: TGCGCCAGCAGCCCGATCGGAAAGTATGGCTACACCTTC.

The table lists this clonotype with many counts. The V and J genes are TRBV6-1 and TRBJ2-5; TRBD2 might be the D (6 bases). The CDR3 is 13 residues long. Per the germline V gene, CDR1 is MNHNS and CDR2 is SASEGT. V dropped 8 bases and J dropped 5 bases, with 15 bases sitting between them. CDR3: CASRVGGQETQYF. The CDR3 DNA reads TGTGCCAGCCGAGTCGGAGGGCAGGAGACCCAGTACTTC.

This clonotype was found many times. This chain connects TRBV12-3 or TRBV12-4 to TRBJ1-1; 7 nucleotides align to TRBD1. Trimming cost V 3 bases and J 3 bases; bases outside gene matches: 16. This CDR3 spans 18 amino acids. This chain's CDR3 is CASSFRQLLQGRDTEAFF. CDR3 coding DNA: TGTGCCAGCAGTTTCAGACAACTGCTACAGGGGAGGGACACTGAAGCTTTCTTT.

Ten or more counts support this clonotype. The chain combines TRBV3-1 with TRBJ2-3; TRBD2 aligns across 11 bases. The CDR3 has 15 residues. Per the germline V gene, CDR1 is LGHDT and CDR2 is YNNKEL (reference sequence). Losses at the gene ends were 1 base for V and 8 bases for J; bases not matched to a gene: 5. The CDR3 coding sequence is TGTGCCAGCAGCCAAGGACTAGCGGGGATTGGTACGCAGTATTTT. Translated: CASSQGLAGIGTQYF.

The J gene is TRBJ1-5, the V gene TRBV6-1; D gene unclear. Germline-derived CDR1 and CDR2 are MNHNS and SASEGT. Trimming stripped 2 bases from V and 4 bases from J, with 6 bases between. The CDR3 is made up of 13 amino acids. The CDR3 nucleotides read TGTGCCAGCAGTGAACTCCCAAATCAGCCCCAGCATTTT. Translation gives CASSELPNQPQHF.

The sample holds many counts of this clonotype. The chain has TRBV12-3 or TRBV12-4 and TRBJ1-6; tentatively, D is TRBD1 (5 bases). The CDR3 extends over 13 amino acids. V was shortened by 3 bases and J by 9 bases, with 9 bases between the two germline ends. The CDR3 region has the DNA TGTGCCAGCAGTTTGACAGTAGGTTCACCCCTCCACTTT. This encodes CASSLTVGSPLHF.